This T cell receptor beta chain was sequenced during a study of cytomegalovirus exposure and HLA in healthy donors. Background on the study: Among 150 million to 200 million T cells, an earlier analysis found 95 million to 140 million unique TCR beta sequences. Study-level points and caveats: Confirmation in vitro established that a few CMV-associated chains were specific for CMV antigens. Reports indicate that TCR beta sequences accurately predicted the HLA-A and HLA-B alleles of most subjects. Later analysis revealed greater clonal expansion in HLA-associated TCR beta chains than in equally common others.

This PCR relied on a set of 60 Vbeta primers and 13 Jbeta primers. Some clones are missing from TCRdb's copy, which holds only in-frame ones; the method was immunoSEQ multiplex PCR. Here the sample spans roughly 130,000 clones, 60% to 85% being singletons. Per the germline V gene, CDR1 is SNHLY and CDR2 is FYNNEI. J was trimmed by 2 bases and V by 6 bases; bases with no gene match: 8. This CDR3 comprises 15 residues. Points on this clone: The antigen remains undetermined.

V is TRBV2 and J is TRBJ2-5; 8 positions match TRBD2. Sequencing was done on a sample of PBMCs. The origin of this receptor is a young man in good health and CMV-seronegative. CDR3 DNA: TGTGCCAGCAGGAGGACTAGCACCCTTCAAGAGACCCAGTACTTC. Translated: CASRRTSTLQETQYF.